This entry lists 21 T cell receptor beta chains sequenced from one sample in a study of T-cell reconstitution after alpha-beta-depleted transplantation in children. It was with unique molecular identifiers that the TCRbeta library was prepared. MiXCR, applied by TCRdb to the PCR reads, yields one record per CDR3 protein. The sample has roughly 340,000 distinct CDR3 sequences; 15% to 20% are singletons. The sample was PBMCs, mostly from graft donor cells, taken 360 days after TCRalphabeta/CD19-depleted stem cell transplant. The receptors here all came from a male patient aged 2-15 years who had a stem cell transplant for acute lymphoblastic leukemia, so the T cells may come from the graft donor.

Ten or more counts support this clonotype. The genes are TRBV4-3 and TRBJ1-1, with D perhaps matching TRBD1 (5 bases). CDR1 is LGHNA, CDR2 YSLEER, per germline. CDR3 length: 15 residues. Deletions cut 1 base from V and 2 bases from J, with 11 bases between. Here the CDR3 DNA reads TGCGCCAGCAGCCAAGTTCCTACAGGAAACACTGAAGCTTTCTTT. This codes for CASSQVPTGNTEAFF.

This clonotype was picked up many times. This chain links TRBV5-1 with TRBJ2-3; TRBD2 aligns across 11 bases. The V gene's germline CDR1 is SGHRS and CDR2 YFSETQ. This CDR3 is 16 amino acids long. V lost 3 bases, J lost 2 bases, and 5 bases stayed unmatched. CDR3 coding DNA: TGCGCCAGCAGCTGGGGGACTAGCGGAATCACAGATACGCAGTATTTT. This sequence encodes CASSWGTSGITDTQYF.

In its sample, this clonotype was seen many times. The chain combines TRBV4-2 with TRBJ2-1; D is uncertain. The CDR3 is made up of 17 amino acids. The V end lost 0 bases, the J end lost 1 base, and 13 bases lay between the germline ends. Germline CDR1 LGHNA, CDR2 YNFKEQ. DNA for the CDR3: TGTGCCAGCAGCCAAGATGGAGCTAGTGGGTCCTACAATGAGCAGTTCTTC. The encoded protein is CASSQDGASGSYNEQFF.

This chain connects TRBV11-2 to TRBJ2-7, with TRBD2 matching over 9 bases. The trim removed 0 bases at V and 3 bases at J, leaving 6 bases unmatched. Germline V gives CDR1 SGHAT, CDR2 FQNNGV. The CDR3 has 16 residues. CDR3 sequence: CASSLDSLAGNYEQYF. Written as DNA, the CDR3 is TGTGCCAGCAGCTTAGATAGTCTAGCGGGGAACTACGAGCAGTACTTC.

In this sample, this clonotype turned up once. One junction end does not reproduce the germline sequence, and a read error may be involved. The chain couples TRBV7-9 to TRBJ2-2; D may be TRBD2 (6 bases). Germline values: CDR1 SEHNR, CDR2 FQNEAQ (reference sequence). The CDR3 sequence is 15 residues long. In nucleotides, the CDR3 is TGTGCCAGCAGCTTCGTGGGACTCAACACCGGGGAGCCGTTTTTT. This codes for CASSFVGLNTGEPFF.

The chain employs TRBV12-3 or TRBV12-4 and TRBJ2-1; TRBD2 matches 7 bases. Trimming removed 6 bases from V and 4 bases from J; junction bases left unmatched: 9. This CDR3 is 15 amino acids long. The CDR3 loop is CASRQPGLKYNEQFF. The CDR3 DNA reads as TGTGCCAGCAGGCAACCGGGACTAAAGTACAATGAGCAGTTCTTC.

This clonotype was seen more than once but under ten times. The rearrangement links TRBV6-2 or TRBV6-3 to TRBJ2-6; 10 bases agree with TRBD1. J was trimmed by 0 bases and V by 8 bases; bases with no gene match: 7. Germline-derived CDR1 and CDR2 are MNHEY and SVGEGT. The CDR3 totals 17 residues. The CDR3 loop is CASSGQGSLSGANVLTF. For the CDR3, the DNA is TGTGCCAGCTCGGGACAGGGGTCCCTCTCTGGGGCCAACGTCCTGACTTTC.

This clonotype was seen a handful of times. The CDR3 sequence is CASSSSHEQYF. The CDR3 nucleotides read TGTGCCAGCAGTTCTTCCCACGAGCAGTACTTC. The chain joins TRBV12-3 or TRBV12-4 to TRBJ2-7; D gene ambiguous. With 4 bases removed from V and 5 bases from J, the gap between germline ends came to 6 bases. CDR3 size: 11 residues.

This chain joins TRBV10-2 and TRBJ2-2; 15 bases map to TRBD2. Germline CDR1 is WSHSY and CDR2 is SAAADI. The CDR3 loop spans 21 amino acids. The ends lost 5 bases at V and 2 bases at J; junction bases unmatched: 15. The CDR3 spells CASSLLTPGLAGGPNTGELFF. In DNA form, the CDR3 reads TGCGCCAGCAGTTTACTTACCCCTGGACTAGCGGGAGGGCCAAACACCGGGGAGCTGTTTTTT.

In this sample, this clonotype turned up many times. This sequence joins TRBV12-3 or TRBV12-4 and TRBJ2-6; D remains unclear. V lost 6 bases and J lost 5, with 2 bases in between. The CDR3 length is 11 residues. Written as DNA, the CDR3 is TGTGCCAGCAGCAGGGCCAACGTCCTGACTTTC. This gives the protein CASSRANVLTF.

The CDR3 DNA reads TGTGCCATCAGCCCCAGGGGAGGGCCGAACACCGGGGAGCTGTTTTTT. Translated: CAISPRGGPNTGELFF. The J gene is TRBJ2-2, the V gene TRBV10-3; TRBD2 might be the D (7 bases). V was shortened by 6 bases and J by 0 bases, with 14 bases between the two germline ends. The germline V gene has CDR1 ENHRY and CDR2 SYGVKD. CDR3 length equals 16 residues.

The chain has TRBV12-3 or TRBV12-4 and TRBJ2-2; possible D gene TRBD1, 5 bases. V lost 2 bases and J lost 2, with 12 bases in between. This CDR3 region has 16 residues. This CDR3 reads CASSLSRAANTGELFF. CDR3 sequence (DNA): TGTGCCAGCAGTTTATCCAGGGCGGCCAACACCGGGGAGCTGTTTTTT.

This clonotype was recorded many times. CDR3 sequence: CASGLAGSYNEQFF. In nucleotides, the CDR3 is TGCGCTAGTGGCCTAGCGGGTTCCTACAATGAGCAGTTCTTC. V usage is TRBV5-1 and J usage is TRBJ2-1, with 8 bases aligning to TRBD2. Germline V gives CDR1 SGHRS, CDR2 YFSETQ. The CDR3 contains 14 residues.

The CDR3 region is CASSRELQETQYF. In DNA form, the CDR3 reads TGCGCCAGCAGCAGAGAGCTGCAAGAGACCCAGTACTTC. The J gene is TRBJ2-5, the V gene TRBV4-3; no firm D call. There are 13 residues in the CDR3. Germline-derived CDR1 and CDR2 are LGHNA and YSLEER. With 5 bases removed from V and 2 bases from J, the gap between germline ends came to 9 bases.

CDR3 sequence reads: CASSLGTSGDTGELFF. The CDR3 nucleotides read TGCGCCAGCAGCTTGGGGACTAGCGGAGACACCGGGGAGCTGTTTTTT. This chain joins TRBV5-1 and TRBJ2-2, with 10 bases that match TRBD2. The trim removed 0 bases at V and 3 bases at J, leaving 2 bases unmatched. CDR3 length: 16 residues. Germline V gene lookup returns CDR1 SGHRS and CDR2 YFSETQ.

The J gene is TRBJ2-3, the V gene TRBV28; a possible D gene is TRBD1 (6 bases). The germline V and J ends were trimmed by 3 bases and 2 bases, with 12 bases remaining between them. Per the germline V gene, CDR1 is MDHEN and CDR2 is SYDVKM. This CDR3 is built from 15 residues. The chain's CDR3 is CASSFRDTPTDTQYF. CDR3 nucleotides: TGTGCCAGCAGTTTTCGGGACACACCCACAGATACGCAGTATTTT.

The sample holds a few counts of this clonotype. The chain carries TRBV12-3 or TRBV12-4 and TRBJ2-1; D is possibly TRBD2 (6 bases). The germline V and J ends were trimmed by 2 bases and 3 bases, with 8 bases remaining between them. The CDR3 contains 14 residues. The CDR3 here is CASSLSGDYNEQFF. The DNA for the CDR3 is TGTGCCAGCAGTTTATCGGGAGACTACAATGAGCAGTTCTTC.

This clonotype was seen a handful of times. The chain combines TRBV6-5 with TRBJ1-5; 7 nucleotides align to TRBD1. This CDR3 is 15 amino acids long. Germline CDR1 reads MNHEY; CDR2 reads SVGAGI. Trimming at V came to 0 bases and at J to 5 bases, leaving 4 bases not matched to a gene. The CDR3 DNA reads TGTGCCAGCAGTTACTCGAACAGGGGTGATCAGCCCCAGCATTTT. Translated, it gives CASSYSNRGDQPQHF.

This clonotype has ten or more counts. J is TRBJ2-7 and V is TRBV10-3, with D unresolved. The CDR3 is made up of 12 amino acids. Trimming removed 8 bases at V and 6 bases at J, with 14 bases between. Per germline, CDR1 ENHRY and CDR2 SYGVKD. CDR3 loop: CAISDPNLEQYF. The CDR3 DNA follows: TGTGCCATCTCCGACCCTAACCTCGAGCAGTACTTC.

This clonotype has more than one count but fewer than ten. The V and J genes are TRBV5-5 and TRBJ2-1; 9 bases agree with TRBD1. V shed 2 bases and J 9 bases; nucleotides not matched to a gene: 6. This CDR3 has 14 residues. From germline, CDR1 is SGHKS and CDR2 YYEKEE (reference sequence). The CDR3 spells CASSFGQGYGEQFF. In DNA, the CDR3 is TGTGCCAGCAGCTTTGGACAGGGGTACGGTGAGCAGTTCTTC.

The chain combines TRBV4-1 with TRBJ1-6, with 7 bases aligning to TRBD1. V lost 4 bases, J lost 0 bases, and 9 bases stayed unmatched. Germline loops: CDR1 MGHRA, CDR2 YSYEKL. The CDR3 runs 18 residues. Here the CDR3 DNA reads TGCGCCAGCAGCCTCGGACTCCCAGGGGGCTCCTATAATTCACCCCTCCACTTT. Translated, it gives CASSLGLPGGSYNSPLHF.